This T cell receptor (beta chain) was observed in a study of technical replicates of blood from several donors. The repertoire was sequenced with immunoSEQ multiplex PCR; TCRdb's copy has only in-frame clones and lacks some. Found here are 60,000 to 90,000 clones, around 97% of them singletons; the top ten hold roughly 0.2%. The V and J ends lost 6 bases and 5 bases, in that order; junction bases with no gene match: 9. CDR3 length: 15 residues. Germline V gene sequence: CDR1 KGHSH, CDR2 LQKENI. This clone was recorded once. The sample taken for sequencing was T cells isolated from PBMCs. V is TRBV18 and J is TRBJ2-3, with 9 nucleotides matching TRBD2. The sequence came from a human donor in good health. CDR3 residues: CASSVVAGAEDTQYF. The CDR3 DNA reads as TGTGCCAGCTCCGTTGTAGCGGGAGCGGAAGATACGCAGTATTTT.